This TCR beta chain was captured in a study of T cell responses to AZD1222 COVID-19 vaccine. Only in-frame clones appear in the TCRdb table, and some are missing; sequencing was by immunoSEQ multiplex PCR. The sample holds about 100,000 clones, 70% to 90% seen once. Notes on the study in general: In the spike-specific TCR repertoire, nearly half reportedly target unmutated variant regions.

On this clone: Its antigen is unknown.

This CDR3 has 17 residues. Trimming cost V 5 bases and J 7 bases; bases outside gene matches: 12. Germline CDR1 and CDR2: MNHEY and SMNVEV (reference sequence). The gene calls are TRBV27 and TRBJ1-6, with 9 nucleotides matching TRBD1. Here the sequenced sample was peripheral blood, taken on day 0 of AZD1222 vaccination. The origin of this receptor is an adult in good health. The CDR3 DNA follows: TGTGCCAGCAGTATGGGACAGGGTCTCGGGCGAAATTCACCCCTCCACTTT. Translation: CASSMGQGLGRNSPLHF.